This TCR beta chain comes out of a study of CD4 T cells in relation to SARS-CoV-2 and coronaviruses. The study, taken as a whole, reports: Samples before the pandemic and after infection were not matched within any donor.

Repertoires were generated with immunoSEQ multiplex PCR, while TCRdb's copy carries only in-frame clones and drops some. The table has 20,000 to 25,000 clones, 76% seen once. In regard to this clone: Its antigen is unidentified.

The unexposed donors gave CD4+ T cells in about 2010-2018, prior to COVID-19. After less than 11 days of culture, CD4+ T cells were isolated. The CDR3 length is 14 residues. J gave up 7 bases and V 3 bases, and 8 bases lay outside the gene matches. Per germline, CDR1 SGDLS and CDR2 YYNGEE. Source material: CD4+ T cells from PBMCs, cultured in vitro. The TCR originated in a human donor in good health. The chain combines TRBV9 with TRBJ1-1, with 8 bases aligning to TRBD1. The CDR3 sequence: CASSEQGARGEAFF. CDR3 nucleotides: TGTGCCAGCAGCGAGCAGGGGGCTCGCGGTGAAGCTTTCTTT.